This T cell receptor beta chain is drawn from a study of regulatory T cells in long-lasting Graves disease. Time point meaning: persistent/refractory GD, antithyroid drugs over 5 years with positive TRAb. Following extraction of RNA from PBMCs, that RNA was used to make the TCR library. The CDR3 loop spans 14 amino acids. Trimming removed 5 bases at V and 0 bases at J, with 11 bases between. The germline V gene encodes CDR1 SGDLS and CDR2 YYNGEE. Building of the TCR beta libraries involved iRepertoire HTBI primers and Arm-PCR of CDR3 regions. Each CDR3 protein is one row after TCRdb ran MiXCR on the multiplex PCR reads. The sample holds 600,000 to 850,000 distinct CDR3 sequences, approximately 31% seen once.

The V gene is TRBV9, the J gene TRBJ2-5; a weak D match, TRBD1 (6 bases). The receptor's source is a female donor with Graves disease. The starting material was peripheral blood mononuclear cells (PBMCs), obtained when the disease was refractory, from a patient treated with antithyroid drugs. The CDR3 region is CASRSQGYQETQYF. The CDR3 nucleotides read TGTGCCAGCAGGAGTCAGGGGTACCAAGAGACCCAGTACTTC.